This T cell receptor beta chain was sequenced for a study of cytomegalovirus exposure and HLA in healthy donors. PCR used 60 Vbeta primers and 13 Jbeta primers. Sequencing used immunoSEQ multiplex PCR; TCRdb keeps in-frame clones, though not all of them. This sample has 150,000 to 200,000 clones; around 79% occur once, and the top ten carry 0.39%. Sequencing was done on a sample of PBMCs. This receptor was obtained from a male donor in good health and CMV-seropositive.

Here the CDR3 reads CASFRGAYGANVLTF. CDR3 sequence (DNA): TGTGCCAGCTTCCGGGGGGCTTACGGGGCCAACGTCCTGACTTTC. The chain has TRBV7-8 and TRBJ2-6; perhaps TRBD2 as D (7 bases). There are 15 residues in the CDR3. Germline values: CDR1 SGHVS, CDR2 FQNEAQ. Between the trimmed V and J ends, which lost 8 bases and 4 bases, there was a span of 15 bases.